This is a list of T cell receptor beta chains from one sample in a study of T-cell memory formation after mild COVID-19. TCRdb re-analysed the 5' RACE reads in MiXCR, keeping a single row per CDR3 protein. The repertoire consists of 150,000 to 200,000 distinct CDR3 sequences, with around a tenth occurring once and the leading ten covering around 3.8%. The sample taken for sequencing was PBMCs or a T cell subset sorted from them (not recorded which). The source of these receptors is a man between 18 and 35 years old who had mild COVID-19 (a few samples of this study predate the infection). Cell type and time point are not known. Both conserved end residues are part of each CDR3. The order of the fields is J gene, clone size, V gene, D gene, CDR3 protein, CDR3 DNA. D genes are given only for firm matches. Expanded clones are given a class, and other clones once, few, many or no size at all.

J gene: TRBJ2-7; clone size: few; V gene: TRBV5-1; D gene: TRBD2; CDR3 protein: CASRVLAGDSQQYF; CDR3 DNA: TGCGCCAGCAGGGTACTAGCGGGGGACTCGCAGCAGTACTTC
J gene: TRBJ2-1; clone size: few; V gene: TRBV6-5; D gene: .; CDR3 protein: CASSYPHNGREEQFF; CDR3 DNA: TGTGCCAGCAGTTACCCGCATAACGGACGGGAAGAGCAGTTCTTC
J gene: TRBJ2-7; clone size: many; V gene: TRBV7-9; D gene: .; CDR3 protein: CASSLNRETYEQYF; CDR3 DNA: TGTGCCAGCAGCTTAAACCGGGAGACCTACGAGCAGTACTTC
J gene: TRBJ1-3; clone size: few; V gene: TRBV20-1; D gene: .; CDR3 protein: CSAPGPYSGNTIYF; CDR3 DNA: TGCAGTGCTCCGGGACCCTACTCTGGAAACACCATATATTTT
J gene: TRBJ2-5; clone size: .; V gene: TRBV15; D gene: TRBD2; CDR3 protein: CATSRDRGGQETQYF; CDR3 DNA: TGTGCCACCAGCAGAGATCGGGGGGGGCAAGAGACCCAGTACTTC
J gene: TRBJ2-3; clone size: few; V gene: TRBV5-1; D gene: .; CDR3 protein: CASSSADGRTDTQYF; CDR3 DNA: TGCGCCAGCAGCTCCGCCGACGGGCGCACAGATACGCAGTATTTT
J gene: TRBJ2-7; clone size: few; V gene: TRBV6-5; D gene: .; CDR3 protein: CASSYSGQARYEQYF; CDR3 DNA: TGTGCCAGCAGTTACTCTGGGCAGGCGCGCTACGAGCAGTACTTC
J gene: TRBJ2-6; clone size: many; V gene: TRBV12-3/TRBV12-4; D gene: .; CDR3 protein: CASSFGGSGANVLTF; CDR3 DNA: TGTGCCAGCAGTTTCGGAGGCTCCGGGGCCAACGTCCTGACTTTC
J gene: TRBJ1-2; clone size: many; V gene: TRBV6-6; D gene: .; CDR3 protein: CASSYSGGYGYTF; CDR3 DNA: TGTGCCAGCAGTTACTCAGGGGGCTATGGCTACACCTTC
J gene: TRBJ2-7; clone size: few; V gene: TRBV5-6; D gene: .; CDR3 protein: CASSWQGYEQYF; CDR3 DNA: TGTGCCAGCAGCTGGCAGGGTTACGAGCAGTACTTC
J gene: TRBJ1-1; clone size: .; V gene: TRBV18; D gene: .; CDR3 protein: CASSPTWGMSSEAFF; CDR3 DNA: TGTGCCAGCTCACCCACTTGGGGTATGAGCTCTGAAGCTTTCTTT
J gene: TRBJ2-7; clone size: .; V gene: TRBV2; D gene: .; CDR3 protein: CASRLPSYEQYF; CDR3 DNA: TGTGCCAGCAGACTGCCGTCCTACGAGCAGTACTTC
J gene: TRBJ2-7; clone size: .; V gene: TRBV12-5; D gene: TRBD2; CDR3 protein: CASGLVSGGGDHYEQYF; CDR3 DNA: TGTGCTAGTGGTTTGGTATCCGGTGGGGGGGACCACTACGAGCAGTACTTC
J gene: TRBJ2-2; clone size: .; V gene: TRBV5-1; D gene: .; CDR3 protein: CASSTGANTGELFF; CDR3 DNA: TGCGCCAGTTCGACTGGAGCGAACACCGGGGAGCTGTTTTTT
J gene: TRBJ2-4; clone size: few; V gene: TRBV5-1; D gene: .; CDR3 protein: CASSSGQAAKNIQYF; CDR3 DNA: TGCGCCAGCAGCTCTGGCCAGGCGGCCAAAAACATTCAGTACTTC
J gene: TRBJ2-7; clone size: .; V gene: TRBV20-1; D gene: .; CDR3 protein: CSARDRVGGSIGEQYF; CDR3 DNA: TGCAGTGCTAGAGATCGAGTGGGGGGCTCCATTGGAGAGCAGTACTTC
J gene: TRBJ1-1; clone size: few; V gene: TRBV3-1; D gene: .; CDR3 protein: CASSQELTSKGVNTEAFF; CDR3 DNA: TGTGCCAGCAGCCAAGAACTTACGAGTAAAGGAGTGAACACTGAAGCTTTCTTT
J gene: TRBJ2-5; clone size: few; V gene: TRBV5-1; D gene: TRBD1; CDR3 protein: CASSRGQGEETQYF; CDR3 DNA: TGCGCCAGCAGCCGTGGACAGGGGGAAGAGACCCAGTACTTC
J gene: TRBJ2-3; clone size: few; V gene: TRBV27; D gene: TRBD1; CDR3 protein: CASTRQGRTDTQYF; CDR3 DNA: TGTGCCAGCACTAGACAGGGCCGCACAGATACGCAGTATTTT
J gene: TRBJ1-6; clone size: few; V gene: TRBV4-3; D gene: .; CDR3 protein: CASSHGAQRNNSPLHF; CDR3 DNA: TGCGCCAGCAGCCATGGGGCTCAGAGGAATAATTCACCCCTCCACTTT
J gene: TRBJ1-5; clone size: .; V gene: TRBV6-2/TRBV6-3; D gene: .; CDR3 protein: CASSYSPLPRSDRINQPQHF; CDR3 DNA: TGTGCCAGCAGTTACTCGCCGTTACCTCGGTCCGACAGGATCAATCAGCCCCAGCATTTT
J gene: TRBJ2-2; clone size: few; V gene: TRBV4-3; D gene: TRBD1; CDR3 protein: CASSQQPGQQTGELFF; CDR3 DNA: TGCGCCAGCAGCCAACAGCCGGGACAGCAGACCGGGGAGCTGTTTTTT
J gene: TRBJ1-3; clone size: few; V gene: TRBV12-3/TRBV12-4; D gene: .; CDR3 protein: CASSRGGSGNTIYF; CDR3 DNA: TGTGCCAGCAGCCGGGGGGGCTCTGGAAACACCATATATTTT
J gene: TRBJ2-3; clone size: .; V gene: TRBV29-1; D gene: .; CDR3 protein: CSVVPTEGPDTQYF; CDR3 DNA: TGCAGCGTTGTCCCCACAGAGGGTCCAGATACGCAGTATTTT
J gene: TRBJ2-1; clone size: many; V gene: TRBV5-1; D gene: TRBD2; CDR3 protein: CASSLTSGGAYNEQFF; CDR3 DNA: TGCGCCAGCAGCTTGACTAGCGGAGGGGCCTACAATGAGCAGTTCTTC
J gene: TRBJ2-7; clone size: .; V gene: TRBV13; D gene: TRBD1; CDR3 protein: CASSLRLTGYDEQYF; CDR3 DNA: TGTGCCAGCAGCTTACGCCTGACAGGGTACGACGAGCAGTACTTC
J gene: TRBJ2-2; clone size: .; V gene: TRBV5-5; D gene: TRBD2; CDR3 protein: CASSLRLAGANGELFF; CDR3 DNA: TGTGCCAGCAGCTTGAGGCTAGCGGGGGCTAATGGGGAGCTGTTTTTT
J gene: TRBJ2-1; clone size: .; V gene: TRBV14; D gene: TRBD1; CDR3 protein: CASSRQADSLSGGEQFF; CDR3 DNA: TGTGCCAGCAGCCGCCAAGCCGACAGTCTATCAGGGGGTGAGCAGTTCTTC
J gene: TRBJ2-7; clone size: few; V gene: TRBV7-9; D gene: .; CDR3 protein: CASSPRWSYDEQYF; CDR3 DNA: TGTGCCAGCAGCCCCCGGTGGAGCTACGACGAGCAGTACTTC
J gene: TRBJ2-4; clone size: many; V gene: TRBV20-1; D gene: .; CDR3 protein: CSAEEGSAKNIQYF; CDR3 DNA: TGCAGTGCGGAGGAGGGGTCAGCCAAAAACATTCAGTACTTC
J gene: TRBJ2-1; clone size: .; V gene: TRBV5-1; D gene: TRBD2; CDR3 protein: CASSFQTSGRYNEQFF; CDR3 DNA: TGCGCCAGCAGCTTCCAGACTAGCGGGAGATACAATGAGCAGTTCTTC